This is a list of T cell receptor beta chains from one sample in a study of CD8+CD57+ T cells in acquired aplastic anemia. One entry per CDR3 protein, called by TCRdb with MiXCR from the reads. The table shows roughly 180,000 distinct CDR3 sequences, with under 70% occurring only once. The sample taken for sequencing was sorted CD4+, CD8+, or CD8+CD57+ T cells (not recorded which) from PBMCs. These receptors all stem from a human donor with severe aplastic anemia or a healthy control (not recorded which). The CDR3 runs from the conserved cysteine through the conserved F or W. Fields, in order: D gene, V gene, clone size, J gene, CDR3 DNA, CDR3 protein. D genes are given only for firm matches. Clone sizes are given selectively: once, few, many, or a class where the clone is expanded.

>TRBD2|TRBV6-1|once|TRBJ2-7
TGTGCCAGCAGTGAAGGGGGAGGGAAGTACGAGCAGTACTTC
CASSEGGGKYEQYF
>TRBD1|TRBV13|-|TRBJ1-2
TGTGCCAGCAGCTTACAGGGGGCAGAGAGTGGCTACACCTTC
CASSLQGAESGYTF
>TRBD1|TRBV20-1|-|TRBJ1-2
TGCAGTGCTAAACCGAATGACAGGGGAGGCTATGGCTACACCTTC
CSAKPNDRGGYGYTF
>-|TRBV7-8|-|TRBJ1-1
TGTGCCAGCAGCTGGACGATGGACACTGAAGCCTTCTTT
CASSWTMDTEAFF
>-|TRBV2|few|TRBJ2-5
TGTGCCAGCAGTGGTCTGCGAGGAGAGACCCAGTACTTC
CASSGLRGETQYF
>-|TRBV19|-|TRBJ1-1
TGTGCCAGTAGTATGGGGCCGAATAAAGCTTTCTTT
CASSMGPNKAFF
>-|TRBV6-1|many|TRBJ2-6
TGTGCCAGCAGAGACCCTGGGGCCAACGTCCTGACTTTC
CASRDPGANVLTF
>-|TRBV5-1|-|TRBJ2-7
TGCGCCAGCAGCCCCGACCGTAGCTCCTACGAGCAGTACTTC
CASSPDRSSYEQYF
>TRBD2|TRBV29-1|-|TRBJ2-7
TGCAGCGTAGAAGGAGCGGGGGGGGAGCAGTACTTC
CSVEGAGGEQYF
>-|TRBV9|many|TRBJ2-7
TGTGCCAGCAGCGTAGGGGCAGGGGCATCCTACGAGCAGTACTTC
CASSVGAGASYEQYF
>-|TRBV5-4|once|TRBJ1-5
TGTGCCAGCAGCGTTAGCGGGGGGGCGTTCAATGAGCAGCCCCAGCATTTT
CASSVSGGAFNEQPQHF
>-|TRBV20-1|-|TRBJ2-7
TGCAGTGCTAGTAGTCGCTACGAGCAGTACTTC
CSASSRYEQYF
>TRBD2|TRBV19|-|TRBJ2-5
TGTGCCAGTAGTATACGGAGGCTAGCGGGGGTGGAGACCCAGTACTTC
CASSIRRLAGVETQYF
>TRBD2|TRBV7-9|-|TRBJ2-1
TGTGCCAGCAGCTTAGCCGTAGCGGGAGACTACAATGAGCAGTTCTTC
CASSLAVAGDYNEQFF
>-|TRBV5-1|many|TRBJ2-7
TGCGCCAGCAGCTCACGCCTGGACTACGAGCAGTACTTC
CASSSRLDYEQYF
>TRBD1|TRBV11-3|-|TRBJ1-1
TGTGCCAGCAGCTCCCCCGGGACAGATGCTGAAGCTTTCTTT
CASSSPGTDAEAFF
>-|TRBV24-1|few|TRBJ1-5
TGTGCCACCAGTGATTCCGGGACACCGAATCAGCCCCAGCATTTT
CATSDSGTPNQPQHF
>-|TRBV7-2|-|TRBJ2-7
TGTGCCAGCAGCTTGTCCGAGAGCGAGCAGTACTTC
CASSLSESEQYF
>-|TRBV2|few|TRBJ2-5
TGTGCCAGCCTAGACCGACAGACCCAGTACTTC
CASLDRQTQYF
>-|TRBV10-3|-|TRBJ2-3
TGTGCCATCCGGGGGGCCTTCAGCACAGATACGCAGTATTTT
CAIRGAFSTDTQYF
>-|TRBV15|-|TRBJ2-5
TGTGCCACCAGACCCTTCGGACAGACCCAAGAGACCCAGTACTTC
CATRPFGQTQETQYF
>-|TRBV7-8|many|TRBJ1-5
TGTGCCAGCAGCTTAGGATCAGCTAATCAGCCCCAGCATTTT
CASSLGSANQPQHF
>TRBD2|TRBV20-1|many|TRBJ2-5
TGCAGTGCTAGATCTGAACTAGCGGAATTAGGGGGAGCCCCAGGGATGGGAGAGACCCAGTACTTC
CSARSELAELGGAPGMGETQYF
>-|TRBV20-1|-|TRBJ2-3
TGCAGTGCAATGGCGCGACTAGGGACAGATACGCAGTATTTT
CSAMARLGTDTQYF
>-|TRBV24-1|-|TRBJ2-3
TGTGCCACCAGTGATACTTACGGGAGTAGCACAGATACGCAGTATTTT
CATSDTYGSSTDTQYF
>-|TRBV14|-|TRBJ2-7
TGTGCCAGCAGCCTAGGCGACGCGGGAACCTACGAGCAGTACTTC
CASSLGDAGTYEQYF
>-|TRBV20-1|many|TRBJ2-2
TGCAGTTTGGACTCCCCACCGTTCGGGGAGCTGTTTTTT
CSLDSPPFGELFF
>TRBD2|TRBV12-3/TRBV12-4|-|TRBJ2-1
TGTGCCAGCAGTTCACCGGGACTAGGGTACAATGAGCAGTTCTTC
CASSSPGLGYNEQFF
>TRBD1|TRBV19|-|TRBJ1-2
TGTGCCAGTAGTACAGTGGACAGGGGAGGTGGCTACACCTTC
CASSTVDRGGGYTF
>-|TRBV20-1|many|TRBJ1-1
TGCAGTGCTAGAGTTGTGGCGTCGGACACTGAAGCTTTCTTT
CSARVVASDTEAFF
>TRBD2|TRBV9|-|TRBJ2-7
TGTGCCAGCCGAGTTGCGGGAGTCCCCTACGAGCTGTACTTC
CASRVAGVPYELYF
>-|TRBV6-2/TRBV6-3|-|TRBJ2-5
TGTGCCAGCACCCAAAGTCGAGGGACCCAGTACTTC
CASTQSRGTQYF
>-|TRBV29-1|few|TRBJ1-3
TGCAGCGTTGAGAGGGACGGAAACACCATATATTTT
CSVERDGNTIYF
>-|TRBV20-1|-|TRBJ1-1
TGCAGTGCCAGAACCCAGGGAAGCCCTCCACCGACTGAAGCTTTCTTT
CSARTQGSPPPTEAFF
>-|TRBV6-5|few|TRBJ2-7
TGTGCCAGCAGCCCCGAGGCTGGGGGCGCGTCCGAGCAGTACTTC
CASSPEAGGASEQYF
>TRBD1|TRBV7-9|-|TRBJ2-3
TGTGCCAGCAGCTCCCGACAGGGTACGCAGTATTTT
CASSSRQGTQYF
>-|TRBV9|many|TRBJ2-3
TGTGCCAGCAGCGCCGGGACTTCCGCAGGGGATACGCAGTATTTT
CASSAGTSAGDTQYF
>-|TRBV7-7|-|TRBJ1-6
TGTGCCAGCAGCTTAGCGGCAGGGGATGATTCACCCCTCCACTTT
CASSLAAGDDSPLHF
>-|TRBV11-3|-|TRBJ2-7
TGTGCCAGCAGCTCGAAGGCAGGGAGCATCGACGAGCAGTACTTC
CASSSKAGSIDEQYF
>-|TRBV20-1|-|TRBJ1-2
TGCAGTGTCAACCGGGCCCCAGGATCTGGCTACACCTTC
CSVNRAPGSGYTF
>TRBD1|TRBV20-1|-|TRBJ1-5
TGCAGTGCTTTGGCCCACCGGCCCAGGACAGGTGATAGCAATCAGCCCCAGCATTTT
CSALAHRPRTGDSNQPQHF
>-|TRBV9|few|TRBJ1-6
TGTGCCAGCTCGGCGGCACCATCCTATAATTCACCCCTCCACTTT
CASSAAPSYNSPLHF
>-|TRBV24-1|-|TRBJ2-1
TGTGCCACCAGTGGTACGGCGATGAGGAATGAGCAGTTCTTC
CATSGTAMRNEQFF
>-|TRBV7-8|-|TRBJ2-3
TGTGCCAGCAGCTTAGGAGCCACAGATACGCAGTATTTT
CASSLGATDTQYF
>-|TRBV7-6|-|TRBJ2-7
TGTGCCAGCCGAGTCCCTGACTACGAGCAGTACTTC
CASRVPDYEQYF
>-|TRBV7-9|-|TRBJ2-7
TGTGCCAGCAGCTTGAGTGGGGCCCCACATTACGAGCAGTACTTC
CASSLSGAPHYEQYF
>TRBD2|TRBV20-1|-|TRBJ2-5
TGCAGTGCTTCTCGTCGCGGGACTAGCGGGGGGGCCGGGGAGACCCAGTACTTC
CSASRRGTSGGAGETQYF
>-|TRBV19|-|TRBJ2-1
TGTGCCAGTAGACCTCAGGGGTTCCATGAGCAGTTCTTC
CASRPQGFHEQFF
>-|TRBV4-2|many|TRBJ2-5
TGTGCCAGCAGCCAACCTGCGGCGATTGGAGAGACCCAGTACTTC
CASSQPAAIGETQYF
>-|TRBV6-5|-|TRBJ2-7
TGTGCCAGCAGTTACCACCGCAGACCTGCGGATCAGTACTTC
CASSYHRRPADQYF
>-|TRBV4-3|-|TRBJ2-5
TGCGCCAGCAGCCAAGCTAGGGGGGGCCAAGAGACCCAGTACTTC
CASSQARGGQETQYF